The 7 T cell receptor beta chains in this list originate from one sample, sequenced in a study of blood T cell repertoires in COVID-19. The repertoire was sequenced with immunoSEQ multiplex PCR; TCRdb's copy has only in-frame clones and lacks some. This sample carries approximately 300,000 clones, about 93% of them seen once, and the ten largest clones take 6.5% to 8%. Sequences were obtained from peripheral blood. These receptors originate from a woman in her 30s with COVID-19, enrolled during active disease.

The chain has TRBV7-2 and TRBJ2-1; 8 bases are shared with TRBD1. Germline loops: CDR1 SGHTA, CDR2 FQGNSA. V shed 5 bases and J 6 bases; nucleotides not matched to a gene: 6. This CDR3 comprises 14 residues. CDR3 amino acids: CASSTRTGRNEQFF. CDR3 nucleotide sequence: TGTGCCAGCAGCACCCGGACAGGGCGCAATGAGCAGTTCTTC.

This clone has more than one count but fewer than ten. The rearrangement joins TRBV2 to TRBJ2-7; TRBD2 matches 15 bases. Trimming took 5 bases from V and 4 from J; bases not matched to a gene: 6. The germline CDR1 and CDR2 sequences are SNHLY and FYNNEI. The CDR3 loop spans 16 amino acids. The CDR3 DNA reads TGTGCCAGCAGTCGGACTAGCGGGAGGGCCGGTTACGAGCAGTACTTC. Its protein is CASSRTSGRAGYEQYF.

The rearrangement joins TRBV6-5 to TRBJ2-1; maybe TRBD1 (6 bases). The CDR3 length is 15 residues. V lost 2 bases, J lost 10 bases, and 18 bases lay in between. Germline assignment: CDR1 MNHEY and CDR2 SVGAGI. CDR3 nucleotide sequence: TGTGCCAGCAGTTACGTGGGGGCCTCGGGGCGAGAGCAGTTCTTC. This encodes CASSYVGASGREQFF.

This chain joins TRBV13 and TRBJ2-3, with 10 bases fitting TRBD2. Germline CDR1 and CDR2: PRHDT and FYEKMQ (reference sequence). This CDR3 spans 15 amino acids. V gave up 2 bases and J gave up 4 bases; unmatched junction bases: 3. Here the CDR3 reads CASSLRAGGPDTQYF. In DNA form, the CDR3 reads TGTGCCAGCAGCTTAAGAGCGGGGGGGCCAGATACGCAGTATTTT.

This chain joins TRBV4-3 and TRBJ1-2, with a weak D call TRBD1 (5 bases). Per germline, CDR1 LGHNA and CDR2 YSLEER. Trimming removed 1 base from V and 0 bases from J, with 15 bases in between. This CDR3 contains 17 residues. In nucleotides, the CDR3 is TGCGCCAGCAGCCAAGGGGGCGCAGGGCCATCTAACTATGGCTACACCTTC. This sequence encodes CASSQGGAGPSNYGYTF.

The chain uses TRBV30 and TRBJ1-5, with D perhaps matching TRBD1 (5 bases). Per germline, CDR1 GTSNPN and CDR2 SVGIG (reference sequence). V shed 5 bases and J shed 3 bases, with 14 bases lying between them. The CDR3 runs to 14 residues. CDR3 residues: CAWSRTGFNQPQHF. The DNA of the CDR3 is TGTGCCTGGTCTCGAACAGGTTTCAATCAGCCCCAGCATTTT.

This clone has only one observation. The rearrangement uses TRBV6-5 and TRBJ2-7, with D possibly being TRBD1 (6 bases). Looked up from germline, CDR1 is MNHEY and CDR2 is SVGAGI. The CDR3 is 13 residues long. V was cut by 6 bases and J by 3 bases, with 12 bases left in between. CDR3 residues: CASSRTAYYEQYF. The CDR3 DNA follows: TGTGCCAGCAGCCGGACAGCCTACTACGAGCAGTACTTC.